This TCR beta chain was found in a study of early T cells in non-severe SARS-CoV-2 infection. Overall study context: Sequencing input comprised bulk RNA from unsorted whole blood; chain pairing was not available.

V lost 3 bases and J lost 0; bases outside the gene matches: 2. Looked up from germline, CDR1 is SGHNT and CDR2 is YYREEE (reference sequence). The CDR3 spans 16 residues. TCRdb re-derived calls from the 5' RACE reads in MiXCR, one entry per CDR3 protein. The table has 55,000 to 70,000 distinct CDR3 sequences, roughly a tenth seen once. This clonotype was detected a few times. Sequenced input: whole blood. The V gene is TRBV5-4, the J gene TRBJ2-2; 10 positions agree with TRBD2. The sequence came from an adult who was a healthcare worker with PCR-confirmed SARS-CoV-2 infection or an uninfected control (not recorded which). The CDR3 here is CASSSGLATNTGELFF. CDR3 nucleotide sequence: TGTGCCAGCAGCTCGGGACTAGCGACGAACACCGGGGAGCTGTTTTTT.